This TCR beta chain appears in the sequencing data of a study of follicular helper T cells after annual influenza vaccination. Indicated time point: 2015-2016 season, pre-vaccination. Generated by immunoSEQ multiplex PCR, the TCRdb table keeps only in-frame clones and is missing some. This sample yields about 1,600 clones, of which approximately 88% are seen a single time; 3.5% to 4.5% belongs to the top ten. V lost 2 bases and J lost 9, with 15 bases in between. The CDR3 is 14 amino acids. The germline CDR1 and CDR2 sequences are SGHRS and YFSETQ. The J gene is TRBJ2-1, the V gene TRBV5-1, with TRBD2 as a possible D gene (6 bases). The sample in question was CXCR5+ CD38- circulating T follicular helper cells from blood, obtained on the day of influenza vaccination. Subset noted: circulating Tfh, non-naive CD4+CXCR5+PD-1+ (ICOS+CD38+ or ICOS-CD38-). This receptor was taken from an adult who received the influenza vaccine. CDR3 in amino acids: CASSFGGVRLEQFF. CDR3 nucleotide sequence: TGCGCCAGCAGCTTTGGCGGGGTACGTCTTGAGCAGTTCTTC.